The T cell receptor beta chain described here comes from a study of T cells after yellow fever vaccination. MiXCR, run by TCRdb on the 5' RACE reads, gives a single entry per CDR3 protein. The table shows a few hundred thousand distinct CDR3 sequences, with about 7.8% occurring only once. From germline, CDR1 is MNHEY and CDR2 SVGAGI. The CDR3 is 16 amino acids. V was pared by 1 base and J by 4 bases, with 6 bases of the junction left unmatched. This clonotype was seen more than once but under ten times. The sequence was obtained from a man younger than 35 who received the YFV17D yellow fever vaccine. The genes are TRBV6-5 and TRBJ2-3; TRBD1 matches 9 bases. The input for sequencing was PBMCs, taken more than 35 days after the first yellow fever vaccination. The CDR3: CASSYFTGGGADTQYF. DNA for the CDR3: TGTGCCAGCAGTTACTTCACAGGGGGCGGGGCAGATACGCAGTATTTT.